Listed below are T cell receptor beta chains from one sample, sequenced in a study. TCRdb recomputed calls from the 5' RACE reads with MiXCR, one row per CDR3 protein. The data show over 50,000 distinct CDR3 sequences, approximately 23% seen once. The sample was tumor-infiltrating naive CD4+ T cells sorted from the breast tumor. The receptors stem from a female donor with breast cancer. Each CDR3 is given with its conserved first and last residue. D genes are given only for firm matches. Only part of the rows carry a size: once, few, many, or a class if the clone is expanded.

j_call v_call d_call clone_size cdr3_nt cdr3_aa
TRBJ2-7 TRBV7-8 NA few TGTGCCAGCAGCTTAACCCCTGGACAGCGAATTCCTCCCTACGAGCAGTACTTC CASSLTPGQRIPPYEQYF
TRBJ1-1 TRBV7-9 NA NA TGTGCCAGCAGCCTCAGGGAGACGAACACTGAAGCTTTCTTT CASSLRETNTEAFF
TRBJ2-1 TRBV6-5 NA NA TGTGCCAGCAGTTACTCGGGGCCCAACTCCTACAATGAGCAGTTCTTC CASSYSGPNSYNEQFF
TRBJ2-1 TRBV6-5 NA few TGTGCCAGCAGTTACCTTAGCCCCCATTTCGATGAGCAGTTCTTC CASSYLSPHFDEQFF
TRBJ2-5 TRBV5-1 TRBD1 few TGCGCCAGCTACCGGGACAGCCAACAAGAGACCCAGTACTTC CASYRDSQQETQYF
TRBJ2-4 TRBV20-1 NA few TGCAGTGCTAGAATGCTCACTGGACCGAACATTCAGTACTTC CSARMLTGPNIQYF
TRBJ1-1 TRBV10-3 TRBD1 few TGTGCCATCACTACCGGGACAGTTAACACTGAAGCTTTCTTT CAITTGTVNTEAFF
TRBJ1-1 TRBV4-1 NA NA TGCGCCAGCAGCCAATACGGACGGCACCCTGTCTTT CASSQYGRHPVF
TRBJ2-1 TRBV7-2 NA NA TGTGCCAGCAGCTTAGTTGATGGGCGGGATCGCAATGAGCAGTTCTTC CASSLVDGRDRNEQFF
TRBJ2-3 TRBV20-1 NA NA TGCAGTGCTACTCGGACAGACACAGATACGCAGTATTTT CSATRTDTDTQYF